Following are 12 T cell receptor beta chains from one sample sequenced in a study of cytomegalovirus exposure and HLA in healthy donors. PCR employed 60 Vbeta and 13 Jbeta primers. Sequenced by immunoSEQ multiplex PCR; TCRdb stores in-frame clones only, minus some. The table lists more than 95,000 clones, 60% to 85% of them singletons. Sequences were obtained from PBMCs. Receptor source: a young woman in good health and CMV-seropositive.

The chain carries TRBV7-9 and TRBJ2-5; 7 nucleotides line up with TRBD1. The J call may be in error: the DNA end matches TRBJ2-7 better. The CDR3 runs to 17 residues. The V gene's germline CDR1 is SEHNR and CDR2 FQNEAQ (reference sequence). The CDR3, as DNA: TGTGCCAGCAGCTCCCAAGGGGCAGGGGGTAAAGGCTACGAGCAGTACTTC. Translating it yields CASSSQGAGGKGYEQYF.

CDR3: CASRRPGQGDLPLHF. The DNA for the CDR3 is TGTGCCAGCAGGCGACCGGGACAGGGGGATTTACCCCTCCACTTT. The rearrangement uses TRBV28 and TRBJ1-6; 11 bases map to TRBD1. The germline gives CDR1 MDHEN, CDR2 SYDVKM. V lost 6 bases to trimming and J lost 12 bases; unmatched junction nucleotides: 10. The CDR3 spans 15 residues. The entire variable domain, with the rest obtained from reference TRBV28 and TRBJ1-6, is as follows: DVKVTQSSRYLVKRTGEKVFLECVQDMDHENMFWYRQDPGLGLRLIYFSYDVKMKEKGDIPEGYSVSREKKERFSLILESASTNQTSMYLCASRRPGQGDLPLHFGNGTRLTVT.

The gene calls are TRBV27 and TRBJ2-7; maybe TRBD1 (5 bases). There are 14 residues in the CDR3. V lost 6 bases, J lost 2 bases, and 14 bases lay in between. The germline gives CDR1 MNHEY, CDR2 SMNVEV (reference sequence). The CDR3 region is CASRLLPGTYEQYF. DNA of the CDR3: TGTGCCAGCAGACTCCTCCCAGGGACCTACGAGCAGTACTTC.

V is TRBV5-1 and J is TRBJ2-1, with a weak D call TRBD1 (7 bases). V lost 0 bases to trimming and J lost 9 bases, with 16 bases between them. The CDR3 has 15 residues. Per germline, CDR1 SGHRS and CDR2 YFSETQ. CDR3 sequence reads: CASSLVPGAGGEQFF. Written as DNA, the CDR3 is TGCGCCAGCAGCTTGGTACCGGGGGCAGGGGGTGAGCAGTTCTTC.

The V call is TRBV27, the J call TRBJ1-5; the match to TRBD1 covers 8 bases. Germline CDR1 MNHEY, CDR2 SMNVEV (reference sequence). Trimming removed 6 bases from V and 3 bases from J; junction bases left unmatched: 7. This CDR3 contains 15 residues. As DNA, the CDR3 is TGTGCCAGCAGACCGACAGGGGTGGTCAATCAGCCCCAGCATTTT. Amino acid sequence: CASRPTGVVNQPQHF.

Points on this clone: This same CDR3 is encoded by further DNA sequences in the sample. CDR3 in amino acids: CAWSVPGGNQPQHF. For the CDR3, the DNA is TGTGCCTGGAGTGTACCAGGGGGTAATCAGCCCCAGCATTTT. This chain connects TRBV30 to TRBJ1-5, with 7 bases aligning to TRBD1. With V trimmed by 0 bases and J by 4 bases, 3 bases remained unmatched. Germline CDR1 and CDR2: GTSNPN and SVGIG (reference sequence). The CDR3 length is 14 residues.

The chain uses TRBV30 and TRBJ2-4; D is ambiguous. V dropped 2 bases and J dropped 0 bases, with 2 bases sitting between them. Germline CDR1 reads GTSNPN; CDR2 reads SVGIG (reference sequence). The CDR3 has 12 amino acids. The CDR3 sequence is CAWSLAKNIQYF. In DNA, the CDR3 is TGTGCCTGGAGTCTAGCCAAAAACATTCAGTACTTC.

This chain joins TRBV9 and TRBJ1-2, with TRBD1 as a possible D gene (6 bases). Deletions cut 5 bases from V and 4 bases from J, with 21 bases between. This CDR3 has 16 residues. Looked up from germline, CDR1 is SGDLS and CDR2 is YYNGEE. CDR3: CASREVLGGLTYGYTF. In DNA form, the CDR3 reads TGTGCCAGCAGGGAGGTCCTAGGGGGATTAACCTATGGCTACACCTTC.

V usage is TRBV7-2 and J usage is TRBJ2-7; the D is unclear. Trimming stripped 1 base from V and 0 bases from J, with 4 bases between. This CDR3 spans 13 amino acids. Germline V gene lookup returns CDR1 SGHTA and CDR2 FQGNSA. The CDR3 coding sequence is TGTGCCAGCAGCTTAGGAGTCTCCTACGAGCAGTACTTC. Translating gives CASSLGVSYEQYF. The entire variable domain, with the rest obtained from reference TRBV7-2 and TRBJ2-7, is as follows: GAGVSQSPSNKVTEKGKDVELRCDPISGHTALYWYRQSLGQGLEFLIYFQGNSAPDKSGLPSDRFSAERTGGSVSTLTIQRTQQEDSAVYLCASSLGVSYEQYFGPGTRLTVT.

The chain carries TRBV28 and TRBJ1-1; D is unresolved. V was clipped by 6 bases and J by 5 bases, with 13 bases between them. This CDR3 spans 13 amino acids. Per the germline V gene, CDR1 is MDHEN and CDR2 is SYDVKM. The CDR3 spells CASRWEVGTEAFF. The CDR3 DNA follows: TGTGCCAGCAGGTGGGAGGTGGGGACTGAAGCTTTCTTT.

The chain has TRBV7-8 and TRBJ2-7; a weak D match, TRBD2 (6 bases). The CDR3 runs to 13 residues. The V gene's germline CDR1 is SGHVS and CDR2 FQNEAQ. The V end lost 1 base, the J end lost 9 bases, and 13 bases lay between the germline ends. Here the CDR3 reads CASSLEFGGRQYF. The CDR3 DNA sequence: TGTGCCAGCAGCTTAGAGTTCGGGGGAAGGCAGTACTTC.

The chain links TRBV7-9 to TRBJ1-1; D is possibly TRBD1 (5 bases). This CDR3 has 16 residues. CDR1 is SEHNR, CDR2 FQNEAQ, per germline (reference sequence). Trimming pared 5 bases from V and 7 bases from J, leaving 23 bases between. CDR3 loop: CASSPQGREWSDEAFF. Here the CDR3 DNA reads TGTGCCAGCAGCCCCCAGGGAAGGGAATGGTCGGATGAAGCTTTCTTT.